Listed below are T cell receptor beta chains from one sample, sequenced in a study of blood T cell repertoires in COVID-19. The method was immunoSEQ multiplex PCR; TCRdb's version includes in-frame clones alone and lacks a portion of them. The repertoire consists of approximately 270,000 clones, with approximately 84% occurring once and the leading ten covering 15% to 17%. Sequenced: peripheral blood. Every receptor here comes from a person aged 65 to 79 with COVID-19, enrolled during active disease. CDR3s include the opening cysteine and the closing phenylalanine or tryptophan. D genes are given only for firm matches. Clone size is given for some rows only: seen once, a few or many times, or a class if the clone is expanded.

d_call	clone_size	v_call	j_call	cdr3_aa	cdr3_nt
NA	NA	TRBV9	TRBJ2-3	CASSISGSTDTQYF	TGTGCCAGCAGCATCTCGGGGTCCACAGATACGCAGTATTTT
TRBD1	NA	TRBV5-8	TRBJ1-5	CASSHRLTGGTQPQHF	TGTGCCAGCAGCCACCGACTGACAGGGGGAACTCAGCCCCAGCATTTT
NA	NA	TRBV5-1	TRBJ1-3	CASSTGPGNTIYF	TGCGCCAGCAGTACAGGGCCTGGAAACACCATATATTTT
NA	NA	TRBV21-1	TRBJ2-7	CASTLGFFICEQYF	TGTGCCAGCACCCTAGGTTTCTTTATTTGTGAGCAGTACTTC
NA	NA	TRBV28	TRBJ1-6	CASSFRGGSPLHF	TGTGCCAGCAGTTTTAGGGGAGGTTCACCCCTCCACTTT
NA	once	TRBV30	TRBJ1-1	CAFRRPWGTEAFF	TGTGCCTTCCGGAGGCCCTGGGGCACTGAAGCTTTCTTT
NA	NA	TRBV28	TRBJ1-3	CASYQGGVGNTIYF	TGTGCCAGCTACCAAGGGGGGGTTGGAAACACCATATATTTT
TRBD1	NA	TRBV10-3	TRBJ2-7	CAIRGDRNYEQYF	TGTGCCATCAGAGGGGACAGAAACTACGAGCAGTACTTC
TRBD1	NA	TRBV28	TRBJ2-5	CASSLTGDGTQYF	TGTGCCAGCAGTCTAACAGGGGATGGGACCCAGTACTTC
NA	NA	TRBV3-1/TRBV3-2	TRBJ1-4	CASSQQGFGVEKLFF	TGTGCCAGCAGCCAGCAGGGGTTCGGAGTTGAAAAACTGTTTTTT
TRBD1	NA	TRBV9	TRBJ1-1	CASSVSGTAGTEAFF	TGTGCCAGCAGCGTTTCAGGGACAGCGGGCACTGAAGCTTTCTTT
NA	NA	TRBV3-1/TRBV3-2	TRBJ1-6	CASSPEGGSSYNSPLHF	TGTGCCAGCAGCCCCGAAGGAGGGAGCTCCTATAATTCACCCCTCCACTTT
NA	NA	TRBV29-1	TRBJ1-2	CSVEPFGDIRDYGYTF	TGCAGCGTTGAACCCTTTGGGGACATTCGGGACTATGGCTACACCTTC
TRBD2	NA	TRBV5-5	TRBJ2-1	CASSFSGTSGTANEQFF	TGTGCCAGCAGCTTCTCCGGGACTAGCGGGACGGCCAATGAGCAGTTCTTC
TRBD1	NA	TRBV10-3	TRBJ1-6	CAISEPQDRAQNSPLHF	TGTGCCATCAGTGAGCCGCAGGACAGGGCCCAGAATTCACCCCTCCACTTT
NA	NA	TRBV19	TRBJ2-2	CASSFRTANTGELFF	TGTGCCAGTAGTTTTCGGACAGCGAACACCGGGGAGCTGTTTTTT
TRBD1	NA	TRBV5-1	TRBJ2-7	CASSSGQGRLFEQYF	TGCGCCAGCAGCTCGGGACAGGGTAGGCTGTTTGAGCAGTACTTC
NA	few	TRBV3-1/TRBV3-2	TRBJ2-7	CASSQVGGPHEQYF	TGTGCCAGCAGCCAAGTCGGGGGGCCCCACGAGCAGTACTTC
TRBD2	NA	TRBV7-2	TRBJ2-7	CASSLGTGGVAYEQYF	TGTGCCAGCAGCTTAGGGACCGGGGGGGTGGCCTACGAGCAGTACTTC
TRBD2	NA	TRBV7-9	TRBJ2-1	CASRLGLADNEQFF	TGTGCCAGCAGGTTAGGACTAGCCGACAATGAGCAGTTCTTC
NA	NA	TRBV18	TRBJ2-7	CASSPGSSYEQYF	TGTGCCAGCTCACCAGGCAGCTCCTACGAGCAGTACTTC
TRBD1	NA	TRBV7-2	TRBJ1-3	CASSWTGGDGGNTIYF	TGTGCCAGCAGCTGGACAGGGGGTGATGGTGGAAACACCATATATTTT
TRBD1	NA	TRBV11-2	TRBJ2-4	CASSLDRGLNIQYF	TGTGCCAGCAGCTTAGACAGGGGGCTCAACATTCAGTACTTC
NA	once	TRBV28	TRBJ1-4	CASSLGLRGDNEKLFF	TGTGCCAGCAGTTTGGGGCTGCGGGGGGATAATGAAAAACTGTTTTTT
TRBD1	NA	TRBV6-5	TRBJ1-2	CASSSNTGTATFF	TGTGCCAGCAGTTCCAATACCGGGACAGCCACCTTCTTC
TRBD2	NA	TRBV9	TRBJ2-5	CASSPHWRGGSKTQYF	TGTGCCAGCAGCCCCCACTGGCGGGGGGGCTCGAAGACCCAGTACTTC
TRBD2	few	TRBV6-5	TRBJ2-7	CASSSRTSGYEQYF	TGTGCCAGCAGTTCCCGGACTAGCGGCTACGAGCAGTACTTC
TRBD2	NA	TRBV4-1	TRBJ2-3	CASSQDGRLGTDTQYF	TGCGCCAGCAGCCAAGACGGGAGGCTGGGCACAGATACGCAGTATTTT
NA	once	TRBV19	TRBJ1-4	CASSSSFQGEKLFF	TGTGCCAGCTCGAGCTCCTTTCAGGGTGAAAAACTGTTTTTT
TRBD1	NA	TRBV3-1/TRBV3-2	TRBJ1-4	CASSLQGARGQEKLFF	TGTGCCAGCAGCCTCCAAGGGGCCAGGGGGCAGGAAAAACTGTTTTTT
NA	NA	TRBV5-4	TRBJ1-1	CASSFGSPLNTEAFF	TGTGCCAGCAGCTTCGGTTCCCCCCTGAACACTGAAGCTTTCTTT
NA	NA	TRBV14	TRBJ2-7	CASSQTLFAVSYEQYF	TGTGCCAGCAGCCAAACCCTATTCGCCGTCTCCTACGAGCAGTACTTC
TRBD1	NA	TRBV7-9	TRBJ1-1	CASSSDRVSTEAFF	TGTGCCAGCAGCTCAGACAGGGTAAGCACTGAAGCTTTCTTT
NA	NA	TRBV28	TRBJ2-7	CASSLARQFAYEQYF	TGTGCCAGCAGTTTAGCGCGGCAATTTGCCTACGAGCAGTACTTC
TRBD2	once	TRBV5-6	TRBJ2-1	CASSPSGGHNEQFF	TGTGCCAGCAGCCCTAGCGGGGGGCACAATGAGCAGTTCTTC
NA	NA	TRBV5-1	TRBJ1-2	CASSSEGNYGYTF	TGCGCCAGCAGCTCGGAGGGTAACTATGGCTACACCTTC
NA	NA	TRBV29-1	TRBJ2-3	CSHGTDTQYF	TGCAGCCACGGGACAGATACGCAGTATTTT
NA	once	TRBV28	TRBJ2-3	CASSFSRQEWVDTQYF	TGTGCCAGCAGTTTCTCCAGACAGGAGTGGGTTGATACGCAGTATTTT
NA	NA	TRBV6-4	TRBJ2-7	CASSDYAGLISYEQYF	TGTGCCAGCAGTGACTACGCGGGACTCATATCCTACGAGCAGTACTTC
TRBD1	NA	TRBV29-1	TRBJ1-3	CSAADRAGNTIYF	TGCAGCGCAGCCGACAGGGCTGGAAACACCATATATTTT